Listed here is a single T cell receptor (beta chain). This sample is drawn from a study of cytotoxic CD8 clonotypes in ibrutinib-treated CLL. Study summary: Researchers reported more than nine relapsed/refractory and some 14 treatment-naive patients, 17 of them IGHV unmutated.

V gave up 8 bases and J gave up 4 bases; unmatched junction bases: 13. Germline CDR1 is GTSNPN and CDR2 is SVGIG (reference sequence). The CDR3 has 14 amino acids. Profiled with immunoSEQ multiplex PCR; TCRdb holds only in-frame clones, not every one. The data show over 95,000 clones, with 50% to 65% seen just once and under 45% held by the top ten. This sample comprised PBMCs, obtained after 24 months of ibrutinib treatment. The source is a human donor with chronic lymphocytic leukemia. The chain carries TRBV30 and TRBJ1-1; TRBD1 matches at 7 bases. CDR3 sequence: CAAKRGQRLTEAFF. CDR3 sequence (DNA): TGTGCCGCGAAACGGGGACAGCGTCTCACTGAAGCTTTCTTT.